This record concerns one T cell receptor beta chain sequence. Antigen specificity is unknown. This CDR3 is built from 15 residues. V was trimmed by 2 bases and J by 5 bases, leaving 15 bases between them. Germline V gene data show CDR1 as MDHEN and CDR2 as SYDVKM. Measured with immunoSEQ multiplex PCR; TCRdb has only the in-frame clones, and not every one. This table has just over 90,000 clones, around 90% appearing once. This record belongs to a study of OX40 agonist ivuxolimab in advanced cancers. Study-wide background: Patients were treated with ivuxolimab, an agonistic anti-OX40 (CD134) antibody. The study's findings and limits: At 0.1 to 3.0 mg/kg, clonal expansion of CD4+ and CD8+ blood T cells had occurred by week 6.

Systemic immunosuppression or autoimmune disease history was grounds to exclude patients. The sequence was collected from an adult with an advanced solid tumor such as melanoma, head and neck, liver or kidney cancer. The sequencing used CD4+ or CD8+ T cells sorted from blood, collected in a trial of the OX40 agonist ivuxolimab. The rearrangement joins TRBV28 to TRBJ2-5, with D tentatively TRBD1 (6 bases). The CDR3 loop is CASSLPVTGWETQYF. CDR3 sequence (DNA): TGTGCCAGCAGTTTACCCGTCACAGGGTGGGAGACCCAGTACTTC.